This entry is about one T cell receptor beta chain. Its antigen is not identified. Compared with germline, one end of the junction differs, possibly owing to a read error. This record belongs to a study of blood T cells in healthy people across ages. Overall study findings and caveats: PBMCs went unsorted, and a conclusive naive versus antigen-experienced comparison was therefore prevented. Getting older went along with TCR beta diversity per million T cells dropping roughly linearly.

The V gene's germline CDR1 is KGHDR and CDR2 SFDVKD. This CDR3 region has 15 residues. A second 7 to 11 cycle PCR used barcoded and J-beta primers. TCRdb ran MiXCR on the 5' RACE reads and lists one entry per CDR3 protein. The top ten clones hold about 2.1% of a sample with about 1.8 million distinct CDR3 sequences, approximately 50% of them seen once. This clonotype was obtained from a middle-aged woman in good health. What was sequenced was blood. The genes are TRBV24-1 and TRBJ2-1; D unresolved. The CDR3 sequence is CATSDPQPGYDEQFF. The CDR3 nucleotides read TGTGCCACCAGTGATCCACAGCCGGGCTACGATGAGCAGTTCTTC.